These 7 T cell receptor beta chains came from one sample sequenced in a study of cytomegalovirus exposure and HLA in healthy donors. In the PCR, 60 Vbeta and 13 Jbeta primers were used. Libraries were prepared by immunoSEQ multiplex PCR; TCRdb keeps only in-frame clonotypes and omits some of them. This table has roughly 99,000 clones, less than 85% appearing once. Material for sequencing was PBMCs. The receptors derive from a male donor in good health and CMV-seronegative.

This clone was seen only once. The chain uses TRBV27 and TRBJ2-1, with 14 bases lining up with TRBD2. V dropped 6 bases and J dropped 4; count of bases not matched to a gene: 14. This CDR3 comprises 19 residues. CDR1 MNHEY and CDR2 SMNVEV come from the germline V gene (reference sequence). For the CDR3, the DNA is TGTGCCAGCAGACGAGCCACCCCGGGGACTAGCGGGGGATACAATGAGCAGTTCTTC. Amino acids: CASRRATPGTSGGYNEQFF.

The chain employs TRBV5-6 and TRBJ2-7; D is perhaps TRBD2 (6 bases). V lost 2 bases and J lost 3, with 9 bases in between. CDR1 is SGHDT, CDR2 YYEEEE, per germline. The CDR3 loop spans 13 amino acids. This CDR3 is CASSFLRDYEQYF. The DNA for the CDR3 is TGTGCCAGCAGCTTCTTGCGGGACTACGAGCAGTACTTC.

DNA for the CDR3: TGTGCCAGCAGCCCACGAGGGACCGGGGAGCTGTTTTTT. It codes for CASSPRGTGELFF. V is TRBV7-3 and J is TRBJ2-2, with D possibly matching TRBD2 (5 bases). This CDR3 is built from 13 residues. V lost 5 bases and J 5 bases, leaving 9 bases between the germline ends. Germline V gene lookup returns CDR1 SGHTA and CDR2 FQGTGA.

This chain connects TRBV5-5 to TRBJ1-2; D ambiguous. This CDR3 comprises 15 residues. Germline-derived CDR1 and CDR2 are SGHKS and YYEKEE (reference sequence). Trimming left V 0 bases short and J 3 bases short, with 12 bases between. CDR3 sequence reads: CASSLGPGADYGYTF. CDR3 nucleotides: TGTGCCAGCAGCTTGGGGCCGGGAGCGGACTATGGCTACACCTTC.

The chain joins TRBV7-2 to TRBJ2-2, with 12 bases identical to TRBD2. Per the germline V gene, CDR1 is SGHTA and CDR2 is FQGNSA. CDR3 size: 17 residues. Trimming took 0 bases from V and 5 from J; bases not matched to a gene: 4. CDR3 sequence: CASSLALAGGGTGELFF. The DNA of the CDR3 is TGTGCCAGCAGCTTAGCACTAGCGGGAGGAGGGACCGGGGAGCTGTTTTTT.

DNA for the CDR3: TGTGCCTGGGGGACAGGTTGGGAAGGGGCCAACGTCCTGACTTTC. This encodes CAWGTGWEGANVLTF. This sequence joins TRBV30 and TRBJ2-6; 8 bases map to TRBD1. From germline, CDR1 is GTSNPN and CDR2 SVGIG (reference sequence). The CDR3 extends over 15 amino acids. V shed 5 bases and J 4 bases; nucleotides not matched to a gene: 7.

CDR3 coding DNA: TGTGCCAGCAGTGTTGACAGGAATGAGCAGTTCTTC. Translating gives CASSVDRNEQFF. The V call is TRBV2, the J call TRBJ2-1; weak D call: TRBD1 (6 bases). Looked up from germline, CDR1 is SNHLY and CDR2 is FYNNEI. The CDR3 sequence is 12 residues long. With 4 bases removed from V and 7 bases from J, the gap between germline ends came to 8 bases.